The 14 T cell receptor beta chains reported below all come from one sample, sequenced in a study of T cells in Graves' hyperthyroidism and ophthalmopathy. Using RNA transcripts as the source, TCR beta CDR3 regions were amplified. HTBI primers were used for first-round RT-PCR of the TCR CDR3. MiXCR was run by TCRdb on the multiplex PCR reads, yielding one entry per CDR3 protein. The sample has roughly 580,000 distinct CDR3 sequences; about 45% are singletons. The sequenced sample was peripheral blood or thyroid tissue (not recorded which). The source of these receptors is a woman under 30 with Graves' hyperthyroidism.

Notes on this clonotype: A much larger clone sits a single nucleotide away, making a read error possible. The CDR3 bases are TGTGCCATCAGCCGGGAAAGGAACTATGGCTACACCTTC. Its protein product is CAISRERNYGYTF. The V and J genes are TRBV10-3 and TRBJ1-2; no reliable D call. The CDR3 contains 13 residues. Germline values: CDR1 ENHRY, CDR2 SYGVKD. Trimming shortened V by 6 bases and J by 2 bases, and 10 bases separated the two germline ends.

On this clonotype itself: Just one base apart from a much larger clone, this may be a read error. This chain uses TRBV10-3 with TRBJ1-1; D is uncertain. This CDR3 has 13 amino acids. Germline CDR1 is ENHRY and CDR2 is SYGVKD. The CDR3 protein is CAIRGSIDTEASF. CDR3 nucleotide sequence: TGTGCCATCAGGGGCTCTATTGACACTGAAGCTTCCTTT.

This chain's CDR3 is CASTSADSPGEQYF. CDR3 DNA: TGTGCCAGCACCTCGGCTGACAGTCCTGGCGAGCAGTACTTC. This chain links TRBV2 with TRBJ2-7; TRBD1 might be the D (5 bases). Germline CDR1 reads SNHLY; CDR2 reads FYNNEI. Trimming pared 7 bases from V and 6 bases from J, leaving 19 bases between. The CDR3 is 14 residues long.

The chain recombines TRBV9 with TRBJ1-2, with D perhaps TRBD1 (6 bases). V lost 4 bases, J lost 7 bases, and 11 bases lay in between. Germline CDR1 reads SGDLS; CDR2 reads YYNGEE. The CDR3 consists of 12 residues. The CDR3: CASSTTGSGYTF. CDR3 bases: TGTGCCAGCAGCACTACAGGGTCTGGCTACACCTTC. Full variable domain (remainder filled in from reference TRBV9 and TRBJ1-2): DSGVTQTPKHLITATGQRVTLRCSPRSGDLSVYWYQQSLDQGLQFLIQYYNGEERAKGNILERFSAQQFPDLHSELNLSSLELGDSALYFCASSTTGSGYTFGSGTRLTVV.

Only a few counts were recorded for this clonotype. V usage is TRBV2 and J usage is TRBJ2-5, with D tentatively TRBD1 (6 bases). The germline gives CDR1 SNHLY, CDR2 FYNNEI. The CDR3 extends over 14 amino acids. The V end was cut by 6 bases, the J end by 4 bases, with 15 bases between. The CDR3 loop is CASSAFGQIETQYF. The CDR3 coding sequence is TGTGCCAGCAGCGCTTTCGGACAGATAGAGACCCAGTACTTC.

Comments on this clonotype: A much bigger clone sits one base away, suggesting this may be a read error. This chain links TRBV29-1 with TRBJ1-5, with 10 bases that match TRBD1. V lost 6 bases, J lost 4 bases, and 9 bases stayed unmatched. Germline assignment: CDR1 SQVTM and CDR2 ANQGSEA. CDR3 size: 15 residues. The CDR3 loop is CSVRQGADGNQPQHF. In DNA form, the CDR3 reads TGCAGCGTGAGACAGGGGGCAGACGGAAATCAGCCCCAGCATTTT.

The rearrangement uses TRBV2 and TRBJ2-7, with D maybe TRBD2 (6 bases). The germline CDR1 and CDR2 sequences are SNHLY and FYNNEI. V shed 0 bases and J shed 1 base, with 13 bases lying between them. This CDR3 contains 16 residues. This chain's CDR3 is CASSEAPGTFSYEQYF. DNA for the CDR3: TGTGCCAGCAGTGAAGCGCCCGGGACTTTTTCCTACGAGCAGTACTTC.

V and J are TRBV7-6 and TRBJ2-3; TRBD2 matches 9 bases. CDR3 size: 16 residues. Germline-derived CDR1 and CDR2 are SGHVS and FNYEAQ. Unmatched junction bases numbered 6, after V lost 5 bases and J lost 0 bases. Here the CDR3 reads CASSHLAGRSTDTQYF. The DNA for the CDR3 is TGTGCCAGCAGCCATCTAGCGGGACGTAGCACAGATACGCAGTATTTT.

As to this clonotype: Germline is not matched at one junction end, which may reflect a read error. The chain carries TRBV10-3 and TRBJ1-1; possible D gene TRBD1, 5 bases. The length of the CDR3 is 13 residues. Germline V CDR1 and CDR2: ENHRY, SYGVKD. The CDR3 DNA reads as TGTGCCAGCAGTTACGCAGGGTCCCCTGAAGCTTTCTTT. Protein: CASSYAGSPEAFF.

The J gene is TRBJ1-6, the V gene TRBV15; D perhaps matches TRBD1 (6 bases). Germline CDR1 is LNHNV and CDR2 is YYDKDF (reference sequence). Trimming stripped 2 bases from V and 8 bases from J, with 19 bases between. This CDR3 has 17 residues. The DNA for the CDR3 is TGTGCCACCAGCAGACCCCTCGGGACCCACAGGGATTCACCCCTCCACTTT. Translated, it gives CATSRPLGTHRDSPLHF.

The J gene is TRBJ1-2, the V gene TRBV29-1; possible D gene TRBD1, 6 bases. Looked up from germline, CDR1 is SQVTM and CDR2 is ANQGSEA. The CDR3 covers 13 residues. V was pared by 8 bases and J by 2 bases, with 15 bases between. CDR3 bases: TGCAGCTTGGTCGGGGGGGGCAACTATGGCTACACCTTC. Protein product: CSLVGGGNYGYTF.

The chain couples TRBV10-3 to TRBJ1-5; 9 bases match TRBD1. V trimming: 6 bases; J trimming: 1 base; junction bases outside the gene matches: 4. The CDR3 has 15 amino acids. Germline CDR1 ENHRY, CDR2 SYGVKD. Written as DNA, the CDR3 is TGTGCCATCAGAGGGGACAGGGAAAGCAATCAGCCCCAGCATTTT. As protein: CAIRGDRESNQPQHF.

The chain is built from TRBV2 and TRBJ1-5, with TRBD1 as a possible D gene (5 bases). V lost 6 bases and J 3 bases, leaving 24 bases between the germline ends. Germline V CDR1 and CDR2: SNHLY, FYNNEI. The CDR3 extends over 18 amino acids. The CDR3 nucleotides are TGTGCCAGCAGACCACAATCGACAGCGGGTAATCTCAATCAGCCCCAGCATTTT. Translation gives CASRPQSTAGNLNQPQHF. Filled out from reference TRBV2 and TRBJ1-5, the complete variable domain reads EPEVTQTPSHQVTQMGQEVILRCVPISNHLYFYWYRQILGQKVEFLVSFYNNEISEKSEIFDDQFSVERPDGSNFTLKIRSTKLEDSAMYFCASRPQSTAGNLNQPQHFGDGTRLSIL.

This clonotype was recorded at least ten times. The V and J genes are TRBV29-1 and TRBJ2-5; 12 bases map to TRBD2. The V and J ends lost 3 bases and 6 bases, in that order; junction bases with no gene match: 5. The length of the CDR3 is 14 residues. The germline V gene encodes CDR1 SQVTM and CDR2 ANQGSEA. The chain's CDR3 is CSVDPGLAGKTQYF. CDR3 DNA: TGCAGCGTTGACCCTGGACTAGCGGGAAAGACCCAGTACTTC.